This TCR beta chain is drawn from a study of CD8 T cells in Susac syndrome. General study findings and limits: The study conceded that relatively few individuals underwent its TCR sequencing and HLA analysis.

Random hexamers primed reverse transcription of roughly 0.45 to 1 ug RNA. Amplification of TCR beta CDR3 was carried out by immunoSEQ multiplex PCR, which covered 54 Vbeta and 13 Jbeta segments. TCRdb re-called the immunoSEQ multiplex PCR reads with MiXCR, one entry per CDR3 protein. Of about 200,000 distinct CDR3 sequences listed, 90% to 97% are singletons. The authors sequenced TCR beta from blood CD8+ and CD4+ T cells. A remark on this clonotype: Its antigen is not identified.

V gave up 1 base and J gave up 2 bases, with 12 bases separating them. This CDR3 has 15 amino acids. CDR1 is SEHNR and CDR2 is FQNEAQ in the germline V gene (reference sequence). The TCR sequence derives from a human donor with multiple sclerosis. This chain connects TRBV7-9 to TRBJ2-7; tentatively, D is TRBD1 (5 bases). Input material: CD4+ T cells from PBMCs. The CDR3 protein is CASSLGAGLAYEQYF. DNA for the CDR3: TGTGCCAGCAGCTTAGGGGCAGGGCTGGCCTACGAGCAGTACTTC.